Sequencing of this T cell receptor (beta chain) was carried out in a study of response to subunit inactivated influenza vaccine. Germline assignment: CDR1 SGHDN and CDR2 FVKESK. Trimming pared 1 base from V and 5 bases from J, leaving 13 bases between. The CDR3 runs to 15 residues. In TCRdb, the RT-PCR reads were re-called with MiXCR into one record per CDR3 protein. The data show fewer than 700,000 distinct CDR3 sequences, over 10% seen once. In its sample, this clonotype was seen a few times. The source of this sequence is a man aged 45-65 years who received an inactivated influenza vaccine. J is TRBJ2-3 and V is TRBV14, with D perhaps TRBD1 (5 bases). This specimen consisted of PBMCs from blood, obtained roughly 45 days after vaccination. DNA for the CDR3: TGTGCCAGCAGCCAAGCAGGGCGTCGGGTAGATACGCAGTATTTT. Encoded protein: CASSQAGRRVDTQYF.